This record looks at one TCR beta chain sequence and its context. The data were taken from a study of blood T cell repertoires in COVID-19. Overall study context: Samples representing acute and convalescent COVID-19 were sourced from the United States, Italy and Spain. T cells, B-cell-depleted T cells, or PBMCs supplied cDNA or gDNA.

The CDR3 sequence is 19 residues long. In germline, CDR1 is LNHDA, CDR2 SQIVND (reference sequence). V shed 3 bases, J shed 2 bases, and the junction held 18 bases outside the gene matches. Assay: immunoSEQ multiplex PCR; the TCRdb copy retains only in-frame clones and omits some. The sample carries 300,000 to 450,000 clones, about 87% recorded once. This sequence was found in a human donor in a cohort sampled during active COVID-19. Sequencing was done on a sample of peripheral blood. The V and J genes are TRBV19 and TRBJ2-5; 7 bases line up with TRBD1. CDR3 nucleotides: TGTGCCAGTAGTATTCCCCTACCCCGGGACAGTGTGAGTCAAGAGACCCAGTACTTC. As protein: CASSIPLPRDSVSQETQYF.